What follows are 13 T cell receptor beta chains derived from one specimen sequenced in a study of T cell responses to AZD1222 COVID-19 vaccine (dated by TCRdb to the early 2020s). The library relied on the immunoSEQ multiplex PCR assay. TCRdb's version of the immuneACCESS table is confined to in-frame rearrangements and falls short of the full clone set. An unresolved V gene accounts for under half of the shortfall where checked; the remainder is of unknown origin. The sample table holds tens of thousands of clones, of which about 88% were seen once. The top ten hold more than 10% of the sample. The time point tag for this specimen amounts to: baseline before first vaccination. The sequences come from peripheral blood, collected on day 0 of AZD1222 vaccination. Receptors were obtained from an adult in good health.

This clone has more than one count but fewer than ten. The chain recombines TRBV7-9 with TRBJ2-3; 10 positions agree with TRBD2. Looked up from germline, CDR1 is SEHNR and CDR2 is FQNEAQ (reference sequence). The CDR3 is 17 amino acids. Trimming cost V 3 bases and J 2 bases; bases outside gene matches: 8. CDR3 bases: TGTGCCAGCAGCTTTTCAGACCTAGCGGGAGTCACAGATACGCAGTATTTT. Protein: CASSFSDLAGVTDTQYF.

V is TRBV9 and J is TRBJ2-2; D gene unclear. This CDR3 contains 14 residues. The V gene's germline CDR1 is SGDLS and CDR2 YYNGEE. Between the trimmed V and J ends, which lost 0 bases and 4 bases, there was a span of 7 bases. The CDR3 DNA reads as TGTGCCAGCAGCGTAGCTACGCCCACCGGGGAGCTGTTTTTT. Amino acid sequence: CASSVATPTGELFF.

The table lists this clone with a count of one. The V call is TRBV6-5, the J call TRBJ1-2, with D unclear. Trimming took 2 bases from V and 6 from J, leaving 16 bases between them. Germline loops: CDR1 MNHEY, CDR2 SVGAGI. The CDR3 extends over 15 amino acids. The CDR3 DNA reads TGTGCCAGCAGTTACGGTGGGTTCGCTCAGGATGGCTACACCTTC. Translated, it gives CASSYGGFAQDGYTF.

This chain links TRBV4-3 with TRBJ2-7; D uncertain. V was cut by 0 bases and J by 0 bases, with 6 bases left in between. The CDR3 totals 14 residues. Germline values: CDR1 LGHNA, CDR2 YSLEER. As DNA, the CDR3 is TGCGCCAGCAGCCAAGATATCAGCTCCTACGAGCAGTACTTC. This encodes CASSQDISSYEQYF.

The chain uses TRBV21-1 and TRBJ2-3; TRBD1 is the table's D call, not checked against the DNA. TRBV21-1 is shown as a pseudogene. The CDR3 contains 16 residues. CDR3 in amino acids: CASSEKDRGYTDTQYF. DNA for the CDR3: TGTGCCAGCAGCGAAAAAGACAGGGGCTACACAGATACGCAGTATTTT.

The table lists this clone with a few counts. The chain combines TRBV5-1 with TRBJ1-2; D is undetermined. The length of the CDR3 is 11 residues. Germline V gives CDR1 SGHRS, CDR2 YFSETQ. V was pared by 3 bases and J by 4 bases, with 4 bases between. The CDR3 bases are TGCGCCAGCAGCTCCAGCTATGGCTACACCTTC. Residues: CASSSSYGYTF.

Turning to this clone: At the DNA level, this CDR3 is encoded by other sequences in the same sample as well. The chain employs TRBV6-5 and TRBJ1-5, with D perhaps matching TRBD1 (6 bases). V dropped 2 bases and J dropped 1 base, with 6 bases sitting between them. The CDR3 sequence is 14 residues long. Germline assignment: CDR1 MNHEY and CDR2 SVGAGI. The DNA of the CDR3 is TGTGCCAGCAGTTACGACAGGAGCAATCAGCCCCAGCATTTT. Amino acid sequence: CASSYDRSNQPQHF.

The chain is built from TRBV3-1 (or the pseudogene TRBV3-2) and TRBJ2-7, with TRBD1 matching 10 bases. This CDR3 has 15 amino acids. Looked up from germline, CDR1 is LGHDT and CDR2 is YNNKEL (reference sequence). Trimming cost V 0 bases and J 6 bases; bases outside gene matches: 5. Here the CDR3 DNA reads TGTGCCAGCAGCCAAGACGGGACAGGGGCTGGCGAGCAGTACTTC. Amino acid sequence: CASSQDGTGAGEQYF.

The V gene is TRBV19, the J gene TRBJ1-3, with a possible D match to TRBD1 (5 bases). The CDR3 contains 16 residues. The ends were cut back, 5 bases at V and 8 bases at J, with 22 bases in the middle. CDR1 LNHDA and CDR2 SQIVND come from the germline V gene (reference sequence). The CDR3: CASSPRRTGRGDTIYF. CDR3 coding DNA: TGTGCCAGTAGTCCGAGGCGTACAGGACGTGGGGACACCATATATTTT.

V gene TRBV12-3 or TRBV12-4 combines with J gene TRBJ2-1; no reliable D call. V was trimmed by 6 bases and J by 7 bases, leaving 13 bases between them. The CDR3 totals 13 residues. For the CDR3, the DNA is TGTGCCAGCAGACCCGACCCGGCGAATGAGCAGTTCTTC. This codes for CASRPDPANEQFF.

This clone was seen just once. The chain employs TRBV9 and TRBJ1-1; D remains unclear. This CDR3 is 14 amino acids long. CDR1 is SGDLS and CDR2 is YYNGEE in the germline V gene. The V end lost 0 bases, the J end lost 3 bases, and 9 bases lay between the germline ends. This chain's CDR3 is CASSVEGSDTEAFF. The CDR3 DNA follows: TGTGCCAGCAGCGTAGAAGGGAGCGACACTGAAGCTTTCTTT.

The rearrangement links TRBV5-6 to TRBJ2-2; perhaps TRBD1 as D (6 bases). CDR1 and CDR2 (germline): SGHDT, YYEEEE. The V gene lost 5 bases and the J gene lost 3 bases, with 17 bases spanning the gap. The CDR3 spans 16 residues. CDR3 protein: CASRQSVQGDTGELFF. The CDR3 DNA reads TGTGCCAGCAGGCAGAGTGTACAGGGAGACACCGGGGAGCTGTTTTTT. The complete variable domain, with remaining parts taken from reference TRBV5-6 and TRBJ2-2, reads DAGVTQSPTHLIKTRGQQVTLRCSPKSGHDTVSWYQQALGQGPQFIFQYYEEEERQRGNFPDRFSGHQFPNYSSELNVNALLLGDSALYLCASRQSVQGDTGELFFGEGSRLTVL.

The sample holds one count of this clone. The gene calls are TRBV7-8 and TRBJ1-4; a weak D match, TRBD1 (6 bases). CDR3 size: 15 residues. The V and J ends lost 5 bases and 2 bases respectively, with 12 bases between them. Germline V gene data show CDR1 as SGHVS and CDR2 as FQNEAQ. This CDR3 reads CASSQTGRTNEKLFF. CDR3 coding DNA: TGTGCCAGCAGCCAAACAGGGCGGACTAATGAAAAACTGTTTTTT.